This T cell receptor (beta chain) was identified in a study of human T cells and chemical hapten exposure. Whole-study findings and limits: With regard to DPC sensitization, TCRs above 1 in 1000 frequency did not change. As patch test score rose, PT1 expanded TCR counts tended to rise as well.

Time point of the sample: patch test 1, 2 weeks after DPC sensitization. As for treatment: therapeutic diphenylcyclopropenone sensitization with weekly scalp DPC. Alopecia patients between 18 and 70 years old and suitable for DPC were used as donors. In the case of this clonotype: Its antigen is still unknown.

During construction of the library, unique molecular identifiers were attached to individual cDNA molecules for quantitative, reproducible TCR counting. TCRdb analysed the RACE reads with MiXCR anew, one entry per CDR3 protein. This sample yields some 190,000 distinct CDR3 sequences, of which about 22% are seen a single time; about 6.7% belongs to the top ten. This clonotype was obtained from a woman aged 45-65 years with alopecia areata. Some clones in this sample may be carry-over from other donors' samples. Source: whole blood, taken in connection with sensitization to the hapten diphenylcyclopropenone (DPC).

The CDR3 region has the DNA TGTGCCAGCAGCTTAATGGGACAGGGGGCGAATGAGCAGTTCTTC. Residues: CASSLMGQGANEQFF. The chain links TRBV7-9 to TRBJ2-1; TRBD1 matches at 12 bases. The CDR3 is 15 amino acids. V lost 2 bases, J lost 7 bases, and 3 bases stayed unmatched. Germline V CDR1 and CDR2: SEHNR, FQNEAQ (reference sequence).